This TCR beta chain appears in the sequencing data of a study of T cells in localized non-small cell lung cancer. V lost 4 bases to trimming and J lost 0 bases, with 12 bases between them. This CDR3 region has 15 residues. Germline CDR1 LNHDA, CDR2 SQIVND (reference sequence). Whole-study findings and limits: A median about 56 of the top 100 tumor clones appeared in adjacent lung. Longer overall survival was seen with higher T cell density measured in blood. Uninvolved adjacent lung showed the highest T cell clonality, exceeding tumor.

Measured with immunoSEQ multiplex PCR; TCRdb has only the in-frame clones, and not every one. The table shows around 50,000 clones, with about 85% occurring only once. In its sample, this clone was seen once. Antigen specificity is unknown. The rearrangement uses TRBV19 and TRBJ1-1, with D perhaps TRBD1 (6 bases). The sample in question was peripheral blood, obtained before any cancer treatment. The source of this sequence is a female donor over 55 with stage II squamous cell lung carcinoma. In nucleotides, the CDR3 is TGTGCCAGTAGTAGGAGACAGGCCATGAACACTGAAGCTTTCTTT. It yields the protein CASSRRQAMNTEAFF. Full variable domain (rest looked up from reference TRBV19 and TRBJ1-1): DGGITQSPKYLFRKEGQNVTLSCEQNLNHDAMYWYRQDPGQGLRLIYYSQIVNDFQKGDIAEGYSVSREKKESFPLTVTSAQKNPTAFYLCASSRRQAMNTEAFFGQGTRLTVV.